This TCR beta chain is from a study of blood T cell repertoires in COVID-19. About the study: In each case, the material was cDNA or gDNA derived from T cells, B-cell-depleted T cells, or PBMCs.

Germline CDR1 and CDR2: SNHLY and FYNNEI. The length of the CDR3 is 16 residues. The V segment lost 4 bases and the J segment 0 bases; nucleotides outside the gene matches: 4. Only in-frame clones appear in the TCRdb table, and some are missing; sequencing was by immunoSEQ multiplex PCR. This sample has a few hundred thousand clones, with about 90% found just once. The chain employs TRBV2 and TRBJ1-4, with 8 positions matching TRBD1. Specimen: peripheral blood. The sequence came from a woman aged 40-49 years with acute or convalescent COVID-19. The CDR3 spells CASSGPGGPTNEKLFF. DNA of the CDR3: TGTGCCAGCAGTGGGCCAGGGGGCCCAACTAATGAAAAACTGTTTTTT.